Below, 30 T cell receptor beta chains from the same sample are listed, as sequenced in a study of T cells in Graves' hyperthyroidism and ophthalmopathy. RNA transcripts gave rise to amplified TCR beta CDR3 regions. The HTBI set primed first-round TCR CDR3 RT-PCR. TCRdb ran MiXCR on the multiplex PCR reads and lists one entry per CDR3 protein. The sample gives roughly 300,000 distinct CDR3 sequences, 15% to 20% of which show up once; about half is in the top ten. Specimen: blood. The receptor set was obtained from a woman aged 50 to 60 with Graves' hyperthyroidism.

This clonotype appeared many times. The rearrangement uses TRBV5-1 and TRBJ1-1; 8 bases align to TRBD1. The CDR3 is made up of 15 amino acids. Germline V gene data show CDR1 as SGHRS and CDR2 as YFSETQ. V trimming: 0 bases; J trimming: 4 bases; junction bases outside the gene matches: 5. CDR3: CASSLAVDRATEAFF. CDR3 bases: TGCGCCAGCAGCTTGGCTGTGGACAGGGCCACTGAAGCTTTCTTT.

In its sample, this clonotype was seen many times. This chain connects TRBV12-3 or TRBV12-4 to TRBJ2-5, with D hard to call. The CDR3 is made up of 13 amino acids. V lost 2 bases and J lost 5, with 9 bases in between. CDR3 in amino acids: CASSLKGLETQYF. The CDR3 DNA is TGTGCCAGCAGTTTAAAAGGGCTGGAGACCCAGTACTTC.

This clonotype was found a few times. V usage is TRBV3-1 and J usage is TRBJ2-3; D tentatively reads TRBD1 or TRBD2 (7 bases each). The CDR3 runs to 15 residues. V was pared by 5 bases and J by 6 bases, with 18 bases between. Germline V gene data show CDR1 as LGHDT and CDR2 as YNNKEL (reference sequence). The CDR3 is CASSYSGGGGDTQYF. CDR3 sequence (DNA): TGTGCCAGCAGCTATTCAGGGGGAGGGGGGGATACGCAGTATTTT.

The V call is TRBV5-6, the J call TRBJ2-5; 9 bases map to TRBD1. Germline V gene data show CDR1 as SGHDT and CDR2 as YYEEEE. V shed 3 bases, J shed 5 bases, and the junction held 8 bases outside the gene matches. This CDR3 has 15 residues. In nucleotides, the CDR3 is TGTGCCAGCAGCTATGGCACAGGGGGCGGGGAGACCCAGTACTTC. Amino acid sequence: CASSYGTGGGETQYF.

This clonotype was counted a few times. The chain has TRBV9 and TRBJ2-1; TRBD1 matches at 10 bases. The CDR3 is 15 residues long. Germline CDR1 reads SGDLS; CDR2 reads YYNGEE. V lost 6 bases, J lost 6 bases, and 9 bases stayed unmatched. The DNA for the CDR3 is TGTGCCAGCAAGTCAGGGACAGGGGAGTCCAATGAGCAGTTCTTC. This sequence encodes CASKSGTGESNEQFF.

This clonotype was detected only a few times. The genes are TRBV29-1 and TRBJ2-7; no definite D call. Germline V gene sequence: CDR1 SQVTM, CDR2 ANQGSEA. There are 13 residues in the CDR3. V gave up 4 bases and J gave up 5 bases, with 15 bases separating them. The CDR3 DNA reads TGCAGCGTTGCCCCGTCTTCTGTCGACGAGCAGTACTTC. Amino acid sequence: CSVAPSSVDEQYF.

The gene calls are TRBV19 and TRBJ2-2; 7 positions agree with TRBD2. Germline trimming cut 4 bases from V and 0 bases from J; bases unmatched to any gene: 14. Germline assignment: CDR1 LNHDA and CDR2 SQIVND (reference sequence). The CDR3 extends over 19 amino acids. The DNA for the CDR3 is TGTGCCAGTAGTACGGGGGAGGGTGAAGCGGCCTCGAACACCGGGGAGCTGTTTTTT. This encodes CASSTGEGEAASNTGELFF.

This chain's CDR3 is CSAIAGTGGYNEQFF. The CDR3 DNA reads as TGCAGTGCCATAGCCGGGACAGGGGGGTACAATGAGCAGTTCTTC. The chain combines TRBV20-1 with TRBJ2-1; TRBD1 matches at 11 bases. Germline CDR1 is DFQATT and CDR2 is SNEGSKA (reference sequence). The V gene end was trimmed by 6 bases and the J gene end by 4 bases; junction bases not matched to a gene: 8. The CDR3 length is 15 residues.

This clonotype appeared a few times. The chain uses TRBV28 and TRBJ1-3; D unresolved. Per the germline V gene, CDR1 is MDHEN and CDR2 is SYDVKM. The CDR3 is 16 amino acids. V shed 4 bases and J shed 0 bases, with 13 bases lying between them. The CDR3 DNA reads as TGTGCCAGCAGTTCGGCCGATTTTAGCTCTGGAAACACCATATATTTT. This gives the protein CASSSADFSSGNTIYF.

The sample holds a few counts of this clonotype. The chain uses TRBV3-1 and TRBJ1-6; D call uncertain. This CDR3 is 12 amino acids long. In germline, CDR1 is LGHDT, CDR2 YNNKEL (reference sequence). The ends were cut back, 3 bases at V and 9 bases at J, with 6 bases in the middle. The DNA of the CDR3 is TGTGCCAGCAGCCAGCTTGGTTCACCCCTCCACTTT. As protein: CASSQLGSPLHF.

Note on this clonotype: A much larger clonotype is one base distant, so this may be a read error. This chain links TRBV12-3 or TRBV12-4 with TRBJ2-7; 9 nucleotides align to TRBD1. V dropped 4 bases and J dropped 3; count of bases not matched to a gene: 10. The CDR3 is 16 amino acids. CDR3 sequence (DNA): TGTGCCAGCAGTTCATCTCGGACAGGGGAAGTCTACGAGCAGTACTTC. This gives the protein CASSSSRTGEVYEQYF.

This clonotype was recorded at least ten times. V gene TRBV2 combines with J gene TRBJ1-4; the D gene is possibly TRBD1 (6 bases). V shed 8 bases and J shed 7 bases, with 17 bases lying between them. This CDR3 comprises 14 residues. Germline CDR1 SNHLY, CDR2 FYNNEI. The CDR3 DNA reads TGTGCCAGCGCCACAACAGGGTGGACTGAAAAACTGTTTTTT. Protein: CASATTGWTEKLFF.

This clonotype was counted many times. V and J are TRBV10-3 and TRBJ1-5; D gene ambiguous. CDR1 is ENHRY and CDR2 is SYGVKD in the germline V gene. Deletions cut 8 bases from V and 2 bases from J, with 16 bases between. The CDR3 totals 15 residues. For the CDR3, the DNA is TGTGCCATCCCGAATCTCGGGGAAGGCAATCAGCCCCAGCATTTT. Its protein is CAIPNLGEGNQPQHF.

The gene calls are TRBV6-1 and TRBJ2-5; tentatively, D is TRBD2 (6 bases). Germline CDR1 MNHNS, CDR2 SASEGT. V lost 6 bases to trimming and J lost 4 bases, with 12 bases between them. CDR3 length: 13 amino acids. The CDR3 loop is CASRRRGGETQYF. CDR3 DNA: TGTGCCAGCAGGAGGAGGGGTGGAGAGACCCAGTACTTC.

The V call is TRBV6-9, the J call TRBJ2-7, with D unresolved. This CDR3 is 13 amino acids long. The germline gives CDR1 MNHGY, CDR2 SVAAGI. V dropped 4 bases and J dropped 0 bases, with 7 bases sitting between them. CDR3 protein: CASSSRPSYEQYF. The DNA for the CDR3 is TGTGCCAGCAGTTCTCGCCCCTCCTACGAGCAGTACTTC.

This clonotype showed up just a few times. This chain uses TRBV2 with TRBJ1-5, with 9 bases that match TRBD1. Germline CDR1 is SNHLY and CDR2 is FYNNEI. V lost 2 bases to trimming and J lost 2 bases; unmatched junction nucleotides: 4. The CDR3 is 16 amino acids. CDR3: CASSESRTGGNQPQHF. CDR3 bases: TGTGCCAGCAGTGAATCGAGGACAGGGGGCAATCAGCCCCAGCATTTT.

This clonotype appeared a few times. CDR3 region: CASSQDGQGDEQFF. CDR3 nucleotides: TGTGCCAGCAGCCAAGATGGACAGGGCGATGAGCAGTTCTTC. This chain uses TRBV3-1 with TRBJ2-1, with TRBD1 matching 8 bases. The V and J ends lost 0 bases and 8 bases, in that order; junction bases with no gene match: 3. Germline CDR1 reads LGHDT; CDR2 reads YNNKEL (reference sequence). CDR3 length: 14 amino acids.

This clonotype was recorded many times. The CDR3 nucleotides are TGTGCCAGCAGTGGGACTAGCGTCCCCGGGGAGCTGTTTTTT. It translates to CASSGTSVPGELFF. The chain links TRBV12-3 or TRBV12-4 to TRBJ2-2, with 10 bases fitting TRBD2. The CDR3 sequence is 14 residues long. The V gene end was trimmed by 5 bases and the J gene end by 6 bases; junction bases not matched to a gene: 3.

This chain uses TRBV28 with TRBJ2-3; D remains ambiguous. V shed 7 bases and J shed 3 bases, with 11 bases lying between them. Germline values: CDR1 MDHEN, CDR2 SYDVKM. The CDR3 is made up of 13 amino acids. Here the CDR3 reads CASTLRTTDTQYF. In DNA form, the CDR3 reads TGTGCCAGCACCCTTAGAACGACAGATACGCAGTATTTT.

On this clonotype: Given a much more abundant clone one base away, this may be a read error. Written as DNA, the CDR3 is TGTGCCAGCAGTGAGTTGAGGACAGATACGCAGCATTTT. The encoded protein is CASSELRTDTQHF. V is TRBV6-1 and J is TRBJ2-3; TRBD1 is a possible D gene (6 bases). The better agreement between TRBJ1-5 and the DNA end casts doubt on the J call. There are 13 residues in the CDR3. Germline lookup yields CDR1 MNHNS and CDR2 SASEGT.

Ten or more counts support this clonotype. The gene calls are TRBV5-1 and TRBJ1-2, with 7 nucleotides matching TRBD1. V dropped 4 bases and J dropped 5; count of bases not matched to a gene: 8. The germline V gene encodes CDR1 SGHRS and CDR2 YFSETQ. The CDR3 has 14 residues. The CDR3 loop reads CASSPGTVLYGYTF. The CDR3 nucleotides read TGCGCCAGCAGCCCTGGGACAGTCTTATATGGCTACACCTTC.

There are many counts of this clonotype. CDR3 in amino acids: CASSSETRGNQPQHF. The CDR3 nucleotides read TGTGCCAGCAGTTCGGAAACGAGGGGCAATCAGCCCCAGCATTTT. The V call is TRBV12-3 or TRBV12-4, the J call TRBJ1-5; D is unresolved. CDR3 length: 15 amino acids. The V end lost 4 bases, the J end lost 2 bases, and 12 bases lay between the germline ends.

The chain uses TRBV6-2 or TRBV6-3 and TRBJ1-3; weak D call: TRBD1 (5 bases). Per the germline V gene, CDR1 is MNHEY and CDR2 is SVGEGT. The V end lost 5 bases, the J end lost 3 bases, and 11 bases lay between the germline ends. This CDR3 has 14 amino acids. CDR3 in amino acids: CASSHRQIGNTIYF. The DNA of the CDR3 is TGTGCCAGCAGTCACAGACAGATTGGAAACACCATATATTTT.

This clonotype was counted ten times or more. The chain has TRBV6-5 and TRBJ1-2; D ambiguous. Germline loops: CDR1 MNHEY, CDR2 SVGAGI. V gave up 4 bases and J gave up 4 bases, with 4 bases separating them. The CDR3 is made up of 11 amino acids. CDR3 protein: CASSSSYGYTF. CDR3 sequence (DNA): TGTGCCAGCAGTTCCTCCTATGGCTACACCTTC.

The V gene is TRBV19, the J gene TRBJ2-2; D possibly matches TRBD1 or TRBD2 (5 bases each). CDR1 and CDR2 (germline): LNHDA, SQIVND (reference sequence). Between the trimmed V and J ends, which lost 3 bases and 1 base, there was a span of 12 bases. The CDR3 spans 16 residues. The DNA for the CDR3 is TGTGCCAGTAGTATCTATTATGGGGGGAACACCGGGGAGCTGTTTTTT. Translation gives CASSIYYGGNTGELFF.

This clonotype came up many times. This rearrangement joins TRBV10-3 to TRBJ2-1; 9 nucleotides match TRBD2. V trimming: 1 base; J trimming: 8 bases; junction bases outside the gene matches: 6. The CDR3 extends over 15 amino acids. Germline V gene data show CDR1 as ENHRY and CDR2 as SYGVKD. This CDR3 is CAISELGGRADEQFF. CDR3 nucleotides: TGTGCCATCAGTGAGTTAGGCGGGAGGGCTGATGAGCAGTTCTTC.

The chain joins TRBV2 to TRBJ2-2; D ambiguous. CDR3 length: 14 residues. Germline-derived CDR1 and CDR2 are SNHLY and FYNNEI. The V end lost 3 bases, the J end lost 4 bases, and 9 bases lay between the germline ends. CDR3 protein: CASSDSRATGELFF. The CDR3 DNA reads as TGTGCCAGCAGTGATAGCCGGGCCACCGGGGAGCTGTTTTTT.

The chain joins TRBV6-1 to TRBJ2-5, with D perhaps matching TRBD1 (6 bases). The V gene's germline CDR1 is MNHNS and CDR2 SASEGT. The CDR3 totals 11 residues. The V gene lost 7 bases and the J gene lost 7 bases, with 10 bases spanning the gap. The CDR3, as DNA: TGTGCCAGCAACGAAGGGGGGACCCAGTACTTC. Residues: CASNEGGTQYF.

This clonotype came up a few times. The V call is TRBV20-1, the J call TRBJ2-1; 8 bases align to TRBD2. The CDR3 loop spans 16 amino acids. With 1 base clipped from V and 7 bases from J, the junction kept 12 bases outside the gene matches. Per the germline V gene, CDR1 is DFQATT and CDR2 is SNEGSKA (reference sequence). For the CDR3, the DNA is TGCAGTGCTAGAGTCTTCAGCGGGAGCTACCCTAATGAGCAGTTCTTC. It is translated as CSARVFSGSYPNEQFF.

This sequence joins TRBV30 and TRBJ1-3; D possibly corresponds to TRBD1 (5 bases). The CDR3 is made up of 11 amino acids. With 5 bases removed from V and 4 bases from J, the gap between germline ends came to 6 bases. Germline values: CDR1 GTSNPN, CDR2 SVGIG (reference sequence). The CDR3 loop is CAWDRGNTIYF. Written as DNA, the CDR3 is TGTGCCTGGGACAGAGGAAACACCATATATTTT.